What follows is one TCR beta chain and its context. What it binds is unknown. This record belongs to a study of CXCR3-negative and CXCR3-positive naive CD8 T cells. CD45RO-CCR7+CD27+CD95- was the phenotype of naive CD8+ T cells. Study results and caveats: CXCR3 expression dropped partially after cryopreservation, and most assays relied on fresh PBMCs. When CXCR3-positive naive cells were set against CXCR3-negative naive cells, the former had more hydrophobic TRB CDR3s.

All TRB cDNA libraries came from 5' RACE performed with UMI labels. TCRdb reworked the 5' RACE reads into one entry per CDR3 protein, no DNA. In all, the sample yields tens of thousands of distinct CDR3 sequences. This CDR3 contains 15 residues. Germline-derived CDR1 and CDR2 are SGHVS and FNYEAQ. This sequence joins TRBV7-6 and TRBJ2-7; TCRdb returns TRBD1, unconfirmable since there is no DNA. The specimen sequenced was naive CXCR3+ CD8+ T cells from blood. Subset given: CD45RO-CCR7+CD27+CD95- naive CD8+ T cells expressing CXCR3 (TNR3+). This sequence originates from a human donor in good health. Some clones in this sample may be carry-over from other donors' samples. The CDR3 region is CASSPSGTGAYEQYF.